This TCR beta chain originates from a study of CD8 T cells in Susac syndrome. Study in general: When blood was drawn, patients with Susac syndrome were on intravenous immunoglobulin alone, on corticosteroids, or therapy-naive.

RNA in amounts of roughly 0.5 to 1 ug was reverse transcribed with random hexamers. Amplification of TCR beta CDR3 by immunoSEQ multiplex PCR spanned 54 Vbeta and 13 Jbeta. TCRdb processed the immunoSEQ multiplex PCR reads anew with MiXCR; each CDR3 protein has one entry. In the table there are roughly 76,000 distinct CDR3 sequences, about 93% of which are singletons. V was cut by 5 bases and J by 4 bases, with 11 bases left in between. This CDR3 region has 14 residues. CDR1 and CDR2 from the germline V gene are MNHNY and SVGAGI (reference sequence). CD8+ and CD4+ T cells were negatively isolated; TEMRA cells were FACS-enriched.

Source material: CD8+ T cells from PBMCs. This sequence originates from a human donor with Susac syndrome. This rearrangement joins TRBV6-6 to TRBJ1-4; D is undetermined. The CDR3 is CASSPSGDNEKLFF. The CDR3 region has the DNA TGTGCCAGCAGTCCGAGCGGGGATAATGAAAAACTGTTTTTT.